A selection of T cell receptor beta chains follows, all from one sample in a study of blood T cell repertoires in COVID-19. Sequencing was performed with immunoSEQ multiplex PCR; in TCRdb, only in-frame clones are kept and a portion is missing. The sample contains about 70,000 clones, about 89% of which appear only once. Sequencing was performed on peripheral blood. These receptor sequences come from a woman in her fifties or sixties with acute or convalescent COVID-19. Each CDR3 is given with its conserved first and last residue. D genes are given only for firm matches. The size field is filled for only some rows; it gives once, few, many or a size class.

>NA|TRBJ1-2|NA|TRBV10-3
TGTGCCATCAGCGGTTCAGGTTCGGGGAACTATGGCTACACCTTC
CAISGSGSGNYGYTF
>TRBD2|TRBJ2-4|NA|TRBV6-5
TGTGCCAGCAGCCGGGGACTAGAAGCGTCAAACATTCAGTACTTC
CASSRGLEASNIQYF
>NA|TRBJ2-7|NA|TRBV10-3
TGTGCCCATGCGGGCGGGTCCGGGGACGAGCAGTACTTC
CAHAGGSGDEQYF
>NA|TRBJ1-2|NA|TRBV2
TGTGCCAGCAGTGACAGTGAGGACTATGGCTACACCTTC
CASSDSEDYGYTF
>TRBD2|TRBJ2-3|NA|TRBV20-1
TGCAGTGCTAGTAGGCGGGGGGTAGATACGCAGTATTTT
CSASRRGVDTQYF
>NA|TRBJ2-3|once|TRBV6-4
TGTGCCAGCAGTGTCACGGGTTTCACAGATACGCAGTATTTT
CASSVTGFTDTQYF
>NA|TRBJ2-5|NA|TRBV7-2
TGTGCCAGCAGCGTAGGGGTTCAAAGAGACCCAGGGGCCCAGTACTTC
CASSVGVQRDPGAQYF
>TRBD1|TRBJ1-3|NA|TRBV6-1
TGTGCCAGCAGTGCATTGACAGGGGACGCTGGAAACACCATATATTTT
CASSALTGDAGNTIYF
>TRBD2|TRBJ2-1|NA|TRBV7-8
TGTGCCAGCAGCTTAGGGGTAGCGGGGTACAATGAGCAGTTCTTC
CASSLGVAGYNEQFF
>TRBD2|TRBJ2-1|NA|TRBV7-9
TGTGCCAGCAGCTTGCCTAAGGCGGGAGCCTACAATGAGCAGTTCTTC
CASSLPKAGAYNEQFF
>NA|TRBJ2-7|NA|TRBV6-2/TRBV6-3
TGTGCCAGCAGTGCCGAGACCTACGAGCAGTACTTC
CASSAETYEQYF
>TRBD1|TRBJ1-1|NA|TRBV19
TGTGCCAGTAGTACGGGACAGGCGAACACTGAAGCTTTCTTT
CASSTGQANTEAFF
>NA|TRBJ2-3|NA|TRBV6-6
TGTGCCAGCAGTCCTGGGGGGGGGCCTACTACAGATACGCAGTATTTT
CASSPGGGPTTDTQYF
>NA|TRBJ1-4|NA|TRBV10-3
TGTGCCATCAGTGAGATGGCTCTCCCTAATGAAAAACTGTTTTTT
CAISEMALPNEKLFF
>TRBD1|TRBJ1-6|few|TRBV6-5
TGTGCCAGCAGCGAGACAGGGGGCTTACCCCTCCACTTT
CASSETGGLPLHF
>TRBD2|TRBJ2-1|NA|TRBV12-5
TGTGCTAGTGGTAGCGGGGTCGATGAGCAGTTCTTC
CASGSGVDEQFF